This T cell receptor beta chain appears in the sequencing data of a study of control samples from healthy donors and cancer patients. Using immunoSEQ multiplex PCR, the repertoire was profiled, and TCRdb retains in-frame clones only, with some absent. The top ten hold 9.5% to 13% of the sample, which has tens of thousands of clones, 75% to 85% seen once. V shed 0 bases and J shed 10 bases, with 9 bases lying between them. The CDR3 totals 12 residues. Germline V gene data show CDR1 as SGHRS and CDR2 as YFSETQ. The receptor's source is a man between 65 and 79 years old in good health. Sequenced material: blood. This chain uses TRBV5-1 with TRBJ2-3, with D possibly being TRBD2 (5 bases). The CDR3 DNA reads TGCGCCAGCAGCTTGGCTCGGGGAGCGCAGTATTTT. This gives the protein CASSLARGAQYF.